A selection of T cell receptor beta chains follows, all from one sample in a study of cytomegalovirus exposure and HLA in healthy donors. TCRdb's table, derived via immunoSEQ multiplex PCR, lists solely in-frame clones and lacks some. The sample shows some 150,000 clones, roughly three quarters of them seen only once. The sequenced sample consisted of PBMCs. All receptors come from a woman aged 45-65 years in good health and CMV-seronegative. Each CDR3 is given with its conserved first and last residue. D genes are given only for firm matches. Clone size is given for some rows only: seen once, a few or many times, or a class if the clone is expanded.

size	J	D	V	CDR3	DNA
-	TRBJ2-5	TRBD2	TRBV7-9	CASSPTGAGVAETQYF	TGTGCCAGCAGCCCCACCGGGGCGGGAGTTGCAGAGACCCAGTACTTC
few	TRBJ2-7	-	TRBV30	CAWNMGIGAGAEQYF	TGTGCCTGGAATATGGGGATTGGAGCAGGGGCCGAGCAGTACTTC
once	TRBJ1-2	-	TRBV7-8	CASSLQRQAYRYGYTF	TGTGCCAGCAGCTTACAGAGACAGGCTTACCGATATGGCTACACCTTC
-	TRBJ2-7	-	TRBV11-2	CASSLATFGSSTGEQYF	TGTGCCAGCAGCTTAGCCACGTTTGGTAGCTCGACGGGGGAGCAGTACTTC
once	TRBJ2-3	TRBD2	TRBV9	CASSVDEAGLLTDTQYF	TGTGCCAGCAGCGTAGACGAAGCGGGACTCCTCACAGATACGCAGTATTTT
-	TRBJ1-1	TRBD1	TRBV6-6	CASSYPQGVLDTEAFF	TGTGCCAGCAGTTACCCACAGGGGGTGTTGGACACTGAAGCTTTCTTT
once	TRBJ1-1	-	TRBV29-1	CSVVRGSAEAFF	TGCAGCGTTGTAAGGGGGAGCGCTGAAGCTTTCTTT
-	TRBJ2-1	TRBD2	TRBV19	CASSILSGGVDNEQFF	TGTGCCAGTAGTATCCTTAGCGGGGGGGTTGACAATGAGCAGTTCTTC
-	TRBJ1-5	TRBD1	TRBV10-1	CASSEDRDNQPQHF	TGCGCCAGCAGTGAGGACAGGGACAATCAGCCCCAGCATTTT
-	TRBJ1-1	TRBD1	TRBV11-2	CASSLDRPNTEAFF	TGTGCCAGCAGCTTGGACAGGCCGAACACTGAAGCTTTCTTT
-	TRBJ1-3	TRBD1	TRBV6-1	CASSRDRGGGNTIYF	TGTGCCAGCAGCCGGGACAGGGGTGGTGGAAACACCATATATTTT
-	TRBJ1-1	-	TRBV5-1	CASSLGGQNTEAFF	TGCGCCAGCAGCTTGGGGGGACAGAACACTGAAGCTTTCTTT
-	TRBJ2-3	TRBD2	TRBV4-3	CASSQTLGRAQYF	TGCGCCAGCAGCCAAACCTTGGGGAGGGCGCAGTATTTT
-	TRBJ2-1	TRBD1	TRBV4-3	CASSQDTQGAREQFF	TGCGCCAGCAGCCAAGATACCCAGGGGGCAAGGGAGCAGTTCTTC
once	TRBJ2-1	-	TRBV11-2	CASSPHKEPSYNEQFF	TGTGCCAGCAGCCCCCATAAGGAGCCCTCCTACAATGAGCAGTTCTTC
-	TRBJ1-1	-	TRBV25-1	CASSRGSNTEAFF	TGTGCCAGCAGCCGGGGATCGAACACTGAAGCTTTCTTT
few	TRBJ2-1	TRBD2	TRBV6-5	CASSPDSGGANEQFF	TGTGCCAGCAGCCCTGATAGCGGGGGGGCCAATGAGCAGTTCTTC
-	TRBJ1-4	-	TRBV6-6	CASSYSGGNEKLFF	TGTGCCAGCAGTTACTCGGGGGGTAATGAAAAACTGTTTTTT
-	TRBJ1-1	TRBD1	TRBV2	CASSGSRDRARLRSTEAFF	TGTGCCAGCAGTGGGTCCCGGGACAGGGCCCGCCTCCGGAGCACTGAAGCTTTCTTT
-	TRBJ1-5	TRBD1	TRBV19	CASSISRGNQPQHF	TGTGCCAGTAGTATAAGCAGGGGGAATCAGCCCCAGCATTTT
-	TRBJ2-6	-	TRBV13	CASSHIIRTGSSGANVLTF	TGTGCCAGCAGCCACATCATTAGGACTGGCAGCTCGGGGGCCAACGTCCTGACTTTC
-	TRBJ2-7	TRBD2	TRBV27	CASSAQPPSGSYEQYF	TGTGCCAGCAGTGCCCAGCCCCCTAGCGGGAGCTACGAGCAGTACTTC
-	TRBJ2-1	TRBD2	TRBV19	CASSSGASGRYEQFF	TGTGCCAGTAGTTCCGGGGCTAGCGGGAGGTATGAGCAGTTCTTC
-	TRBJ2-3	TRBD2	TRBV4-1	CASSQDERGSTDTQYF	TGCGCCAGCAGCCAAGACGAGCGGGGGAGCACAGATACGCAGTATTTT